The sequence of this TCR beta chain was determined in a study of OX40 agonist ivuxolimab in advanced cancers. Clones were read by immunoSEQ multiplex PCR, and TCRdb kept only the in-frame ones, dropping some. The sample consists of tens of thousands of clones, roughly 85% of them appearing once. V lost 5 bases and J lost 3, with 10 bases in between. Germline loops: CDR1 MNHEY, CDR2 SVGAGI. CDR3 length: 13 amino acids. This sample comprised CD4+ or CD8+ T cells sorted from blood, obtained in a trial of the OX40 agonist ivuxolimab. The origin of this receptor is an adult with an advanced solid tumor such as melanoma, head and neck, liver or kidney cancer. This sequence joins TRBV6-5 and TRBJ1-2; no definite D call. The CDR3 region has the DNA TGTGCCAGCAGTGAAGCCGGATACTATGGCTACACCTTC. Translated: CASSEAGYYGYTF.